This T cell receptor (beta chain) appears in the sequencing data of a study of shared clonotypes between healthy human individuals. The germline V gene has CDR1 MGHRA and CDR2 YSYEKL. The CDR3 length is 16 residues. V shed 0 bases and J shed 0 bases, with 10 bases lying between them. On this clone: Its antigen is still unknown.

Genomic DNA of each subset was evenly split across several immunoSEQ plates. Clones were read by immunoSEQ multiplex PCR, and TCRdb kept only the in-frame ones, dropping some. Seen here are about 490,000 clones, 70% to 85% observed once, and the top ten hold approximately 12%. Unsorted samples, those not sorted, used roughly 87 million PBMCs for genomic DNA. Broader study findings: The expectation was that sequencing depth would affect clonotype sharing among donors.

What was sequenced was PBMCs. This TCR was sampled from a woman aged 40 to 50 in good health. Some clones in this sample may be carry-over from other donors' samples. This chain uses TRBV4-1 with TRBJ2-3; D ambiguous. The CDR3 DNA sequence: TGCGCCAGCAGCCAAGAAAACGCAAAAAGCACAGATACGCAGTATTTT. Its protein is CASSQENAKSTDTQYF.